This T cell receptor (beta chain) was recovered during a study of a mutant IDH1 vaccine in newly diagnosed glioma. Time point indicated: week 35, safety follow-up. Vaccination comprised doses that each held 300 ug of mutant IDH1 20-mer peptide, plus topical imiquimod. The CDR3 extends over 13 amino acids. V dropped 2 bases and J dropped 8 bases, with 11 bases sitting between them. CDR1 SGHNT and CDR2 YYREEE come from the germline V gene (reference sequence). In the case of this clone: No antigen is known for it.

Findings and limits, study-wide: A vaccine-induced immune response developed in approximately 94% of the patients.

Using immunoSEQ multiplex PCR, the repertoire was profiled, and TCRdb retains in-frame clones only, with some absent. The sample yields around 45,000 clones, 85% to 90% seen once. The material was PBMCs, obtained from a glioma patient whose treatment included an IDH1 peptide vaccine. The chain carries TRBV5-4 and TRBJ2-1; D unresolved. The receptor comes from a woman in her 40s with glioma. CDR3 in DNA: TGTGCCAGCAGCTTAGGCAGGAACGATGAGCAGTTCTTC. Protein product: CASSLGRNDEQFF.